Presented here are 2 T cell receptor beta chains from one specimen sequenced in a study of blood T cell repertoires in COVID-19. Repertoires were generated with immunoSEQ multiplex PCR, while TCRdb's copy carries only in-frame clones and drops some. The table records some 450,000 clones, approximately 88% of them present only once. Sequencing was performed on peripheral blood. The receptors were gathered from a woman aged 45 to 65 with COVID-19, enrolled during active disease.

The V and J genes are TRBV10-3 and TRBJ1-2; no definite D call. Trimming took off 2 bases at V and 5 bases at J, with 6 bases between the two ends. Germline V gene lookup returns CDR1 ENHRY and CDR2 SYGVKD. The CDR3 consists of 12 residues. Here the CDR3 reads CAISEEGYGYTF. Written as DNA, the CDR3 is TGTGCCATCAGTGAGGAGGGTTATGGCTACACCTTC.

V and J are TRBV18 and TRBJ1-1; 8 positions match TRBD1. Trimming cost V 3 bases and J 4 bases; bases outside gene matches: 4. Germline values: CDR1 KGHSH, CDR2 LQKENI. This CDR3 has 14 residues. The CDR3 DNA reads TGTGCCAGCTCACCCGGGCAGGGGGCCACTGAAGCTTTCTTT. As protein: CASSPGQGATEAFF.